This TCR beta chain was found in a study of blood T cells in healthy people across ages. Overall study results and limits: Conclusively comparing naive with antigen-experienced cells was impossible with unsorted PBMCs.

After removal of 6 bases from V and 4 bases from J, the junction contained 8 bases not matched to a gene. Germline values: CDR1 MNHEY, CDR2 SVGAGI. The CDR3 is 15 residues long. Note on this clonotype: The antigen remains undetermined. A much bigger clone sits one base away, suggesting this may be a read error.

The authors ran a second PCR of about 7 to 11 cycles using a sample-barcoded 5' primer and a J-beta primer mix. MiXCR, applied by TCRdb to the 5' RACE reads, yields one record per CDR3 protein. Here the sample spans 1.5 million to 2 million distinct CDR3 sequences, about 31% being singletons. The chain is built from TRBV6-5 and TRBJ2-7; 11 bases match TRBD2. This sequence was found in a woman aged 25 to 45 in good health. Sequencing was carried out using blood. The CDR3 loop reads CASRQSSSGGYEQYF. The CDR3 bases are TGTGCCAGCAGGCAAAGTTCTAGCGGGGGGTACGAGCAGTACTTC.